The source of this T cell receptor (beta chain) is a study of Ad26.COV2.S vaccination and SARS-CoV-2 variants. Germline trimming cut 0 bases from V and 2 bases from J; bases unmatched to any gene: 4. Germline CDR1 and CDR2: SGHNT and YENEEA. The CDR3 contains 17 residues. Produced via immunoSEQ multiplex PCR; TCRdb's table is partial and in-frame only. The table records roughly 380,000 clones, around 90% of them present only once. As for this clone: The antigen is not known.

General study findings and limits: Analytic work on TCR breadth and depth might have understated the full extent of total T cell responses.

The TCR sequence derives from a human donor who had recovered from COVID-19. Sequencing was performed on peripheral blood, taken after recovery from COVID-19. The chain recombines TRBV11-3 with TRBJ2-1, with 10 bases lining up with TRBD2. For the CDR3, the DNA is TGTGCCAGCAGCTTAGATTCGAGCGGGGGGGCCTACAATGAGCAGTTCTTC. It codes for CASSLDSSGGAYNEQFF. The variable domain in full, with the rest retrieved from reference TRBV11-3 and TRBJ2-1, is EAGVVQSPRYKIIEKKQPVAFWCNPISGHNTLYWYLQNLGQGPELLIRYENEEAVDDSQLPKDRFSAERLKGVDSTLKIQPAELGDSAVYLCASSLDSSGGAYNEQFFGPGTRLTVL.